These 16 T cell receptor beta chains came from one sample sequenced in a study of blood T cell repertoires in COVID-19. Some clones are missing from TCRdb's copy, which holds only in-frame ones; the method was immunoSEQ multiplex PCR. The sample contains 120,000 to 150,000 clones, over 80% of which appear only once. Sequencing was done on a sample of peripheral blood. The receptors were sampled from a woman aged 40 to 49 with active or convalescent COVID-19.

J is TRBJ1-2 and V is TRBV4-3; no reliable D call. This CDR3 contains 14 residues. CDR1 is LGHNA, CDR2 YSLEER, per germline. Deletions cut 1 base from V and 5 bases from J, with 11 bases between. CDR3 nucleotides: TGCGCCAGCAGCCAAGTGCGCGGTCAATATGGCTACACCTTC. It encodes CASSQVRGQYGYTF.

The rearrangement joins TRBV5-6 to TRBJ1-1; TRBD1 matches at 7 bases. Germline V gives CDR1 SGHDT, CDR2 YYEEEE. This CDR3 is 13 amino acids long. Trimming at V came to 6 bases and at J to 2 bases, leaving 4 bases not matched to a gene. The CDR3 bases are TGTGCCAGCAAGGAGGGGGCAAACACTGAAGCTTTCTTT. Amino acids: CASKEGANTEAFF. The full variable domain, in which reference TRBV5-6 and TRBJ1-1 provide the parts outside the CDR3, is DAGVTQSPTHLIKTRGQQVTLRCSPKSGHDTVSWYQQALGQGPQFIFQYYEEEERQRGNFPDRFSGHQFPNYSSELNVNALLLGDSALYLCASKEGANTEAFFGQGTRLTVV.

The chain employs TRBV6-5 and TRBJ1-5; the match to TRBD1 covers 12 bases. CDR1 and CDR2 from the germline V gene are MNHEY and SVGAGI. Unmatched junction bases numbered 7, after V lost 10 bases and J lost 6 bases. This CDR3 spans 14 amino acids. CDR3 DNA sequence: TGTGCCACCCGGGGACAGGGGGCGAGTCAGCCCCAGCATTTT. Its translation: CATRGQGASQPQHF.

V and J are TRBV19 and TRBJ2-1; no definite D call. The V gene lost 6 bases and the J gene lost 8 bases, with 14 bases spanning the gap. The CDR3 is 13 residues long. Germline CDR1 and CDR2: LNHDA and SQIVND (reference sequence). CDR3 amino acids: CASSQNSIDEQFF. The CDR3, as DNA: TGTGCCAGTAGCCAGAATAGCATCGATGAGCAGTTCTTC.

The chain links TRBV9 to TRBJ2-5; 11 bases agree with TRBD2. Trimming cost V 4 bases and J 3 bases; bases outside gene matches: 2. The CDR3 sequence is 14 residues long. The V gene's germline CDR1 is SGDLS and CDR2 YYNGEE. The CDR3 protein is CASSKTSGEETQYF. The CDR3 nucleotides read TGTGCCAGCAGCAAGACTAGCGGGGAAGAGACCCAGTACTTC. Based on the CDR3 plus reference TRBV9 and TRBJ2-5, the full variable domain is DSGVTQTPKHLITATGQRVTLRCSPRSGDLSVYWYQQSLDQGLQFLIQYYNGEERAKGNILERFSAQQFPDLHSELNLSSLELGDSALYFCASSKTSGEETQYFGPGTRLLVL.

This clone has a single count. The gene calls are TRBV3-1 (or the pseudogene TRBV3-2) and TRBJ1-2; 10 bases are shared with TRBD1. CDR1 is LGHDT and CDR2 is YNNKEL in the germline V gene (reference sequence). The junction had 7 bases not matched to a gene; V was cut back by 3 bases and J by 6 bases. CDR3 size: 15 residues. The CDR3 is CASSHRDRGRHGYTF. DNA of the CDR3: TGTGCCAGCAGCCACCGCGACAGGGGGCGCCATGGCTACACCTTC.

The CDR3 sequence is CASSLRGGLREKLFF. The CDR3 bases are TGTGCCAGCAGCCTCCGGGGGGGATTGCGTGAAAAACTGTTTTTT. The chain is built from TRBV5-6 and TRBJ1-4, with a tentative D call TRBD1 (5 bases). This CDR3 region has 15 residues. V was pared by 4 bases and J by 7 bases, with 17 bases between. Germline values: CDR1 SGHDT, CDR2 YYEEEE.

This clone has more than one count but fewer than ten. The sample has other DNA sequences that encode this CDR3 too. CDR3: CASSYRGSRRAFF. The CDR3 DNA reads TGTGCCAGCAGTTACAGGGGAAGTAGAAGGGCTTTCTTT. The rearrangement joins TRBV6-2 or TRBV6-3 to TRBJ1-1; weak D call: TRBD1 (5 bases). Germline CDR1 reads MNHEY; CDR2 reads SVGEGT. Trimming shortened V by 2 bases and J by 11 bases, and 15 bases separated the two germline ends. The CDR3 extends over 13 amino acids.

V gene TRBV4-3 combines with J gene TRBJ2-2, with 7 bases fitting TRBD1. V shed 0 bases, J shed 0 bases, and the junction held 1 base outside the gene matches. Germline assignment: CDR1 LGHNA and CDR2 YSLEER. CDR3 length: 16 residues. Written as DNA, the CDR3 is TGCGCCAGCAGCCAAGATGGGACAGCGAACACCGGGGAGCTGTTTTTT. Its protein is CASSQDGTANTGELFF.

The chain is built from TRBV10-3 and TRBJ1-1; D gene ambiguous. Germline V lookup: CDR1 ENHRY, CDR2 SYGVKD. This CDR3 is built from 12 residues. The V end was cut by 6 bases, the J end by 8 bases, with 13 bases between. CDR3 nucleotides: TGTGCCATCAGCCCATCGGGGTACGAAGCTTTCTTT. Residues: CAISPSGYEAFF.

This chain joins TRBV6-5 and TRBJ1-6; no clear D. Germline V gives CDR1 MNHEY, CDR2 SVGAGI. The CDR3 loop spans 14 amino acids. Trimming shortened V by 6 bases and J by 0 bases, and 6 bases separated the two germline ends. CDR3 residues: CASRQSSYNSPLHF. The CDR3 DNA is TGTGCCAGCAGACAGAGCTCCTATAATTCACCCCTCCACTTT.

This chain connects TRBV18 to TRBJ1-6, with 7 nucleotides matching TRBD1. V lost 4 bases and J lost 9; bases outside the gene matches: 12. Germline-derived CDR1 and CDR2 are KGHSH and LQKENI. This CDR3 has 16 amino acids. The DNA of the CDR3 is TGTGCCAGCTCACTAGACAGGGCCGCGGGAGGTTCACCCCTCCACTTT. Encoded protein: CASSLDRAAGGSPLHF.

Only one count was recorded for this clone. The chain employs TRBV7-8 and TRBJ1-5, with 9 bases lining up with TRBD1. CDR1 and CDR2 from the germline V gene are SGHVS and FQNEAQ. The length of the CDR3 is 13 residues. Trimming removed 9 bases from V and 5 bases from J; junction bases left unmatched: 5. As DNA, the CDR3 is TGTGCCAGTAGCCGGGACAGGGATCAGCCCCAGCATTTT. It encodes CASSRDRDQPQHF. Full variable domain (outside the CDR3, taken from reference TRBV7-8 and TRBJ1-5): GAGVSQSPRYKVAKRGQDVALRCDPISGHVSLFWYQQALGQGPEFLTYFQNEAQLDKSGLPSDRFFAERPEGSVSTLKIQRTQQEDSAVYLCASSRDRDQPQHFGDGTRLSIL.

The chain carries TRBV19 and TRBJ2-7, with 7 bases identical to TRBD1. The CDR3 runs to 13 residues. Germline-derived CDR1 and CDR2 are LNHDA and SQIVND (reference sequence). Trimming cost V 1 base and J 4 bases; bases outside gene matches: 1. CDR3 sequence (DNA): TGTGCCAGTAGTATAGGGGGACAGTACGAGCAGTACTTC. Protein sequence: CASSIGGQYEQYF.

Ten or more counts support this clone. The chain links TRBV5-4 to TRBJ2-5; 10 nucleotides line up with TRBD1. The CDR3 totals 17 residues. The V gene end was trimmed by 4 bases and the J gene end by 5 bases; junction bases not matched to a gene: 14. Germline CDR1 SGHNT, CDR2 YYREEE (reference sequence). The CDR3 here is CASSPRDRGDFGETQYF. CDR3 DNA sequence: TGTGCCAGCAGCCCGAGGGACAGGGGCGACTTTGGGGAGACCCAGTACTTC.

CDR3 region: CASSLAASESSGRVGEQYF. The CDR3, as DNA: TGTGCCAGCAGCTTAGCCGCCTCCGAATCTAGCGGGAGGGTGGGAGAGCAGTACTTC. This chain links TRBV7-6 with TRBJ2-7, with 12 positions matching TRBD2. The CDR3 has 19 amino acids. The V segment lost 0 bases and the J segment 7 bases; nucleotides outside the gene matches: 16. The V gene's germline CDR1 is SGHVS and CDR2 FNYEAQ. Together with reference TRBV7-6 and TRBJ2-7, the CDR3 gives the full variable domain: GAGVSQSPRYKVTKRGQDVALRCDPISGHVSLYWYRQALGQGPEFLTYFNYEAQQDKSGLPNDRFSAERPEGSISTLTIQRTEQRDSAMYRCASSLAASESSGRVGEQYFGPGTRLTVT.